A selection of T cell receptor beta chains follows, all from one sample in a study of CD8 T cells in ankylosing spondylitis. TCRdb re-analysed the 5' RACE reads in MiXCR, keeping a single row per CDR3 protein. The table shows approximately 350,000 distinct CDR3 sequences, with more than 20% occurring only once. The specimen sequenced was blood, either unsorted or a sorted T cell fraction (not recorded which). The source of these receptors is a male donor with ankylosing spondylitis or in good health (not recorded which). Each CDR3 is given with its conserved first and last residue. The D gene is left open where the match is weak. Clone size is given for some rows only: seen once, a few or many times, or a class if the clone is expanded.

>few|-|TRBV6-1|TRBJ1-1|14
TGTGCCAGCAGTCCCGACGGACGGAACACTGAAGCTTTCTTT
CASSPDGRNTEAFF
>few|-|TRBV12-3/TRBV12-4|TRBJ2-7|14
TGTGCCAGCAGTTTTCTCTCCGGATTCTACGAGCAGTACTTC
CASSFLSGFYEQYF
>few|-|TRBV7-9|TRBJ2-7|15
TGTGCCAGCAGCTTTCCCGGGGGTAATTCCTACGAGCAGTACTTC
CASSFPGGNSYEQYF
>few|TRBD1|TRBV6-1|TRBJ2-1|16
TGTGCCAGCAGTGAATCCCCAGGGGGAACGAACAATGAGCAGTTCTTC
CASSESPGGTNNEQFF
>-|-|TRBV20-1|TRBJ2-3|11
TGCAGTGCTAACCGGGATACTAGGTGGTATTTT
CSANRDTRWYF
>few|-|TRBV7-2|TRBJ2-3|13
TGTGCCAGCAGCTCTGTAAGCCCAGATACGCAGTATTTT
CASSSVSPDTQYF
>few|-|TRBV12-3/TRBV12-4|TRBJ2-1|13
TGTGCCAGCAGTTTAGCAAGGGGTGACGAGCAGTTCTTC
CASSLARGDEQFF
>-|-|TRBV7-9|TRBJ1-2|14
TGTGCCAGCAGCTTAGTCCAGAAACCATATGGCTACACCTTC
CASSLVQKPYGYTF
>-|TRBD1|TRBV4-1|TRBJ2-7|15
TGCGCCAGCAGCCCCCGGGGACAGGGTCACGACGAGCAGTACTTC
CASSPRGQGHDEQYF
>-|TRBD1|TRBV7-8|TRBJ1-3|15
TGTGCCAGCAGCCACGGGACAGACTCTGGAAACACCATATATTTT
CASSHGTDSGNTIYF
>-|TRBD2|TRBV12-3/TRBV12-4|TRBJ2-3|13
TGTGCCAGCAGTTTTGGGGGGGCAGATACGCAGTATTTT
CASSFGGADTQYF
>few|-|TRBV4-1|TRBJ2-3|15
TGCGCCAGCAGCCAAGAATCTAGTATCTTCCGTACGCAGTATTTT
CASSQESSIFRTQYF
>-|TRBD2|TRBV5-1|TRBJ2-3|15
TGCGCCAGCAGCCCCAGCGGGGGGGTCCCAGATACGCAGTATTTT
CASSPSGGVPDTQYF
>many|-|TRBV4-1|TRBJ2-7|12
TGTGCCAGCAGCCAAGGGGGCTACGAGCAGTACTTC
CASSQGGYEQYF
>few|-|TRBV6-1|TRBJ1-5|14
TGTGCCAGCAGTAGAGAGGTGGAATCGCAGCCCCAGCATTTT
CASSREVESQPQHF
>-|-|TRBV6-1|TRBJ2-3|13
TGTGCCAGCAGTGATCTGACCCACAGGGAGCAGTATTTT
CASSDLTHREQYF
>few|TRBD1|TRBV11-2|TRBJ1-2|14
TGTGCCAGCAGCTTAGATGACAGGGGCTATGGCTACACCTTC
CASSLDDRGYGYTF
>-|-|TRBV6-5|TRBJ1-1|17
TGTGCCAGCAGTTACTCGGGGCAACCGCCCGTGGCCACTGAAGCTTTCTTT
CASSYSGQPPVATEAFF
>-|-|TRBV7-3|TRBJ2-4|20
TGTGCCAGCAGCTTAACTACGTCGGGGGAGGCGTGGTCGGCCAAAAACATTCAGTACTTC
CASSLTTSGEAWSAKNIQYF
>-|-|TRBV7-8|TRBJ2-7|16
TGTGCCAGCAGCTTAGTCGGGGGCAGACTTCCCTACGAGCAGTACTTC
CASSLVGGRLPYEQYF
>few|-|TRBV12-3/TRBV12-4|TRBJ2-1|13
TGTGCCAGCAGTTTCCCCGGGGATCATGAGCAGTTCTTC
CASSFPGDHEQFF
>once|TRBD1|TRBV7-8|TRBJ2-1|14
TGTGCCAGCAGTTTAGACAGGGATGGGGTTGAGCAGTTCTTC
CASSLDRDGVEQFF
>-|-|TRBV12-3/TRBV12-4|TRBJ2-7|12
TGTGCCAGCAGGCGACTAATGGGGGAGCAGTACTTC
CASRRLMGEQYF
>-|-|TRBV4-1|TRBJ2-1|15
TGCGCCAGCAGCCAAGAGAGAAACTCCTACAATGAGCAGTTCTTC
CASSQERNSYNEQFF
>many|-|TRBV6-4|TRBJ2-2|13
TGTGCCAGCAGTGAGAAAGGAACCGGGGAGCTGTTTTTT
CASSEKGTGELFF
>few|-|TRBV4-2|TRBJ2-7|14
TGTGCCAGCAGCCAAGTTGGGTTAAACTACGAGCAGTACTTC
CASSQVGLNYEQYF
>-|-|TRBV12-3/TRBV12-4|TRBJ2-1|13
TGTGCCAGCAGTTTTCGAGGGGGAAATGAGCAGTTCTTC
CASSFRGGNEQFF
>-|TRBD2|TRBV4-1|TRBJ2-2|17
TGCGCCAGCAGCCAAGGGAGCGGGGGCCCGAACACCGGGGAGCTGTTTTTT
CASSQGSGGPNTGELFF